The 19 T cell receptor beta chains listed next were all sequenced from one sample in a study of regulatory T cells in long-lasting Graves disease. Building the TCR beta libraries relied on iRepertoire HTBI primers, and CDR3 regions underwent Arm-PCR. TCRdb reprocessed the multiplex PCR reads with MiXCR, giving one entry per CDR3 protein. The table has 390,000 or so distinct CDR3 sequences, approximately 25% seen once. Time point defined: persistent/refractory GD, antithyroid drugs over 5 years with positive TRAb. After RNA was extracted from PBMCs, the TCR library was made from it. The sequenced sample was peripheral blood mononuclear cells (PBMCs), obtained when the disease was refractory, from a patient treated with antithyroid drugs. The receptor source for this set is a woman in her forties with Graves disease.

The sample holds many counts of this clonotype. The chain joins TRBV28 to TRBJ1-4; the D is unclear. The V end lost 3 bases, the J end lost 8 bases, and 10 bases lay between the germline ends. The CDR3 has 13 amino acids. Germline values: CDR1 MDHEN, CDR2 SYDVKM. In DNA, the CDR3 is TGTGCCAGCAGTTTCCCCATGGGGGAAAAACTGTTTTTT. Protein product: CASSFPMGEKLFF.

This clonotype was counted ten times or more. This rearrangement joins TRBV6-9 to TRBJ2-7, with a weak D call TRBD1 (5 bases). The CDR3 covers 14 residues. Trimming removed 3 bases from V and 2 bases from J, with 11 bases in between. Germline-derived CDR1 and CDR2 are MNHGY and SVAAGI. CDR3 in amino acids: CASSYQGQAYEQYF. CDR3 in DNA: TGTGCCAGCAGTTACCAAGGACAAGCCTACGAGCAGTACTTC.

V usage is TRBV20-1 and J usage is TRBJ2-2; 14 bases agree with TRBD2. The junction had 12 bases not matched to a gene; V was cut back by 5 bases and J by 7 bases. The CDR3 has 17 amino acids. Per the germline V gene, CDR1 is DFQATT and CDR2 is SNEGSKA (reference sequence). CDR3 region: CSAVITGTSGRGGELFF. The CDR3 DNA is TGCAGTGCTGTGATTACCGGGACTAGCGGGAGAGGCGGGGAGCTGTTTTTT.

This clonotype was seen at least ten times. This chain links TRBV20-1 with TRBJ2-5; 8 bases are a match to TRBD2. Looked up from germline, CDR1 is DFQATT and CDR2 is SNEGSKA (reference sequence). This CDR3 is 14 amino acids long. Trimming removed 6 bases from V and 2 bases from J; junction bases left unmatched: 8. Here the CDR3 DNA reads TGCAGTGCAAAGAGACTAGCGATTCAAGAGACCCAGTACTTC. It specifies CSAKRLAIQETQYF.

This chain connects TRBV6-1 to TRBJ1-5; 8 nucleotides align to TRBD1. Germline values: CDR1 MNHNS, CDR2 SASEGT. This CDR3 has 15 residues. The trim removed 6 bases at V and 2 bases at J, leaving 6 bases unmatched. The CDR3 sequence: CASSGSGGRNQPQHF. CDR3 in DNA: TGTGCCAGCAGCGGTTCAGGGGGCCGCAATCAGCCCCAGCATTTT.

This clonotype was recorded at least ten times. The chain has TRBV28 and TRBJ1-1, with unresolved D. Trimming took off 9 bases at V and 0 bases at J, with 5 bases between the two ends. Germline V CDR1 and CDR2: MDHEN, SYDVKM. This CDR3 is 11 amino acids long. DNA of the CDR3: TGTGCCAGTATCATGAACACTGAAGCTTTCTTT. Amino acids: CASIMNTEAFF.

This clonotype was counted many times. V gene TRBV28 combines with J gene TRBJ1-1; 7 bases are shared with TRBD1. The germline V gene encodes CDR1 MDHEN and CDR2 SYDVKM. Trimming cost V 6 bases and J 0 bases; bases outside gene matches: 10. The CDR3 extends over 16 amino acids. CDR3: CASSPTGQRLNTEAFF. Written as DNA, the CDR3 is TGTGCCAGCAGCCCGACGGGACAGCGTTTGAACACTGAAGCTTTCTTT.

This clonotype was seen repeatedly, ten times or more. V usage is TRBV28 and J usage is TRBJ2-5, with 12 bases fitting TRBD2. The V gene end was trimmed by 4 bases and the J gene end by 9 bases; junction bases not matched to a gene: 12. Looked up from germline, CDR1 is MDHEN and CDR2 is SYDVKM. The CDR3 runs 16 residues. The CDR3: CASSYMTSGGLGPQYF. CDR3 nucleotides: TGTGCCAGCAGTTACATGACTAGCGGGGGCCTAGGTCCCCAGTACTTC.

The J gene is TRBJ2-7, the V gene TRBV28, with D unclear. This CDR3 is 13 amino acids long. Germline V gene data show CDR1 as MDHEN and CDR2 as SYDVKM. V gave up 7 bases and J gave up 7 bases, with 17 bases separating them. CDR3 loop: CASIPAPLGEQYF. The CDR3 bases are TGTGCCAGCATCCCGGCCCCGCTAGGGGAGCAGTACTTC.

This clonotype was counted ten times or more. CDR3 bases: TGCAGCGTTGGATGGCAAAGGAACACTGAAGCTTTCTTT. Translated, it gives CSVGWQRNTEAFF. The J gene is TRBJ1-1, the V gene TRBV29-1, with no clear D. Germline lookup yields CDR1 SQVTM and CDR2 ANQGSEA. The V and J ends lost 4 bases and 1 base respectively, with 10 bases between them. This CDR3 has 13 amino acids.

The CDR3 sequence: CASTIGTGPPYEQYF. The CDR3 coding sequence is TGTGCCAGCACTATAGGGACCGGACCCCCCTACGAGCAGTACTTC. The rearrangement uses TRBV28 and TRBJ2-7; D may correspond to TRBD1 or TRBD2 (5 bases each). The CDR3 spans 15 residues. V dropped 7 bases and J dropped 2 bases, with 18 bases sitting between them. From germline, CDR1 is MDHEN and CDR2 SYDVKM.

The table lists this clonotype with many counts. The chain uses TRBV20-1 and TRBJ1-4; possible D gene TRBD1, 6 bases. CDR3 length: 13 amino acids. Trimming took off 2 bases at V and 7 bases at J, with 11 bases between the two ends. Germline V CDR1 and CDR2: DFQATT, SNEGSKA (reference sequence). Written as DNA, the CDR3 is TGCAGTGCTAGAAGGGGGGGGGGTGAAAAACTGTTTTTT. Translating it yields CSARRGGGEKLFF.

This clonotype was picked up a small number of times. CDR3 sequence reads: CASSPGPRQQASPLHF. In DNA form, the CDR3 reads TGCGCCAGCAGCCCGGGGCCTCGACAGCAAGCTTCACCCCTCCACTTT. V and J are TRBV5-1 and TRBJ1-6; possibly TRBD1 for D (5 bases). The CDR3 has 16 amino acids. CDR1 and CDR2 (germline): SGHRS, YFSETQ. V dropped 4 bases and J dropped 9 bases, with 20 bases sitting between them.

The chain joins TRBV28 to TRBJ2-3; 7 nucleotides agree with TRBD1. Germline CDR1 and CDR2: MDHEN and SYDVKM. CDR3 size: 15 residues. Trimming cost V 4 bases and J 5 bases; bases outside gene matches: 9. The CDR3 sequence: CASSWVGGSGDTQYF. DNA for the CDR3: TGTGCCAGCAGTTGGGTAGGGGGCAGCGGAGATACGCAGTATTTT.

The CDR3 nucleotides are TGTGCCAGCTCACCGCCCTCCAAAATTTACAATGAGCAGTTCTTC. This sequence encodes CASSPPSKIYNEQFF. This sequence joins TRBV18 and TRBJ2-5; D is undetermined. Judging by the DNA end, TRBJ2-1 fits better; the J call may be wrong. CDR1 and CDR2 from the germline V gene are KGHSH and LQKENI. CDR3 length: 15 residues.

This clonotype was observed a handful of times. J is TRBJ2-2 and V is TRBV7-2; TRBD2 aligns across 7 bases. The CDR3 has 15 residues. Germline values: CDR1 SGHTA, CDR2 FQGNSA. V shed 5 bases and J 2 bases; nucleotides not matched to a gene: 5. The CDR3 sequence is CASSLPSGNTGELFF. The CDR3 nucleotides read TGTGCCAGCAGCCTACCTAGCGGAAACACCGGGGAGCTGTTTTTT. Supplemented by reference TRBV7-2 and TRBJ2-2, the full variable domain reads GAGVSQSPSNKVTEKGKDVELRCDPISGHTALYWYRQSLGQGLEFLIYFQGNSAPDKSGLPSDRFSAERTGGSVSTLTIQRTQQEDSAVYLCASSLPSGNTGELFFGEGSRLTVL.

This clonotype has a count of ten or more. This chain uses TRBV6-5 with TRBJ2-7, with 7 positions matching TRBD2. Trimming at V came to 2 bases and at J to 0 bases, leaving 10 bases not matched to a gene. This CDR3 is built from 17 residues. Per the germline V gene, CDR1 is MNHEY and CDR2 is SVGAGI. This chain's CDR3 is CASSYHLLADTSYEQYF. CDR3 nucleotides: TGTGCCAGCAGTTACCACTTGCTAGCGGACACCTCCTACGAGCAGTACTTC.

In this sample, this clonotype turned up a few times. V gene TRBV10-3 combines with J gene TRBJ2-2; D unclear. The CDR3 contains 12 residues. V lost 5 bases and J 3 bases, leaving 4 bases between the germline ends. CDR1 is ENHRY and CDR2 is SYGVKD in the germline V gene. CDR3 coding DNA: TGTGCCATCAGTCAGGACACCGGGGAGCTGTTTTTT. Amino acids: CAISQDTGELFF.

The table lists this clonotype with a few counts. CDR3 coding DNA: TGTGCCAGCAGTTACTCGAATTCGTACGGCTACACCTTC. The encoded protein is CASSYSNSYGYTF. This chain connects TRBV6-2 or TRBV6-3 to TRBJ1-2; the D is unclear. The CDR3 totals 13 residues. The germline V gene has CDR1 MNHEY and CDR2 SVGEGT. V lost 0 bases, J lost 8 bases, and 10 bases lay in between.